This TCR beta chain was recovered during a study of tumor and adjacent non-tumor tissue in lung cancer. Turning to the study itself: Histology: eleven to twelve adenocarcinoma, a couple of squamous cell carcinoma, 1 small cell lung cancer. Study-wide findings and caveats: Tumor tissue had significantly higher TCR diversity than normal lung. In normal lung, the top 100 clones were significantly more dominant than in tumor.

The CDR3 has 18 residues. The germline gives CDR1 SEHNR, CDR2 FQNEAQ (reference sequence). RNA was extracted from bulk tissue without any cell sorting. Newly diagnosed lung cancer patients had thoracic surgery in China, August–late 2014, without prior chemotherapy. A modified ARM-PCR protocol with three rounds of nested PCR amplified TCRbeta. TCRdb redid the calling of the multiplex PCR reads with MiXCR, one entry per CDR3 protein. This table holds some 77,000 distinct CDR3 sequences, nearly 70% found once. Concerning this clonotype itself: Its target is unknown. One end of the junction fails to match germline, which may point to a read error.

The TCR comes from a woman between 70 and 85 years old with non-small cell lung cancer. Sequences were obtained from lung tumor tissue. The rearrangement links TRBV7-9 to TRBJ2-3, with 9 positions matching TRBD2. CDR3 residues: CASSLGQREAPGKDMQYF. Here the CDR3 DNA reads TGTGCCAGCAGCTTAGGCCAGCGGGAGGCCCCAGGGAAAGATATGCAGTATTTT. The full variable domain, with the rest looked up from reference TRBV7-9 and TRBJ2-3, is DTGVSQNPRHKITKRGQNVTFRCDPISEHNRLYWYRQTLGQGPEFLTYFQNEAQLEKSRLLSDRFSAERPKGSFSTLEIQRTEQGDSAMYLCASSLGQREAPGKDMQYFGPGTRLTVL.